This T cell receptor (beta chain) emerged from a study of T cells after yellow fever vaccination. Whole-study results and caveats: Boosting was followed by the reappearance of most primary-vaccination clones (around 95% CD4, about 90% CD8). Researchers report a weaker secondary response that nonetheless peaked faster, day 5 versus 15.

TCRdb reprocessed the 5' RACE reads with MiXCR, giving one entry per CDR3 protein. The sample has 500,000 to 650,000 distinct CDR3 sequences; around 12% are singletons. Only a few counts were recorded for this clonotype. Its antigen is unidentified. Sequences were derived from PBMCs, sampled on the day of the yellow fever booster vaccination. The source is a man aged 25-40 years who received the YFV17D yellow fever vaccine.

CDR3 region: CAKRPGQGYPSGNWEQFF. The DNA of the CDR3 is TGTGCCAAACGCCCGGGACAGGGTTATCCTAGCGGGAATTGGGAGCAGTTCTTC. The chain combines TRBV25-1 with TRBJ2-1; D assignment may be TRBD1 or TRBD2 (9 bases each). V lost 10 bases, J lost 10 bases, and 35 bases lay in between. The V gene's germline CDR1 is MGHDK and CDR2 SYGVNS. The CDR3 covers 18 residues.